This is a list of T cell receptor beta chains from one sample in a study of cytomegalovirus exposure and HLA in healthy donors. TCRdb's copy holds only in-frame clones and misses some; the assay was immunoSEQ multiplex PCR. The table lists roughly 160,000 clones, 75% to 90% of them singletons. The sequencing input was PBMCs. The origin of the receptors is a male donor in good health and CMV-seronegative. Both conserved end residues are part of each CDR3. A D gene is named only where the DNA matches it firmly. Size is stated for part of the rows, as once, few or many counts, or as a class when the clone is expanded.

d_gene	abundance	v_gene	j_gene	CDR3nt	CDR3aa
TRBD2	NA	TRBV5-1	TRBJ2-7	TGCGCCAGCAGCGGCGGGACTAGCGGGGGGGCATACGAGCAGTACTTC	CASSGGTSGGAYEQYF
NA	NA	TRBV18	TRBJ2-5	TGTGCCAGCTCACCGCCGGGTCAAGAGACCCAGTACTTC	CASSPPGQETQYF
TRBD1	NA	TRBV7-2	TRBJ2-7	TGTGCCAGCAGCTTAGGAGCAGGGGGATTCGACGAGCAGTACTTC	CASSLGAGGFDEQYF
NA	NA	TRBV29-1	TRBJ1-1	TGCAGCGTTGAACCAGGACAGAACACTGAAGCTTTCTTT	CSVEPGQNTEAFF
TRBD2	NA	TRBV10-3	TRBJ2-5	TGTGCCATCAGTCCCCGGGGGGGAGAGACCCAGTACTTC	CAISPRGGETQYF
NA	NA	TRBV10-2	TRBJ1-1	TGCGCCAGCAGTGAGCGGCAGGGTGGCACTGAAGCTTTCTTT	CASSERQGGTEAFF
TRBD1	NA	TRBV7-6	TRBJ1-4	TGTGCCAGCAGTATCGGACAGGTTAATGAAAAACTGTTTTTT	CASSIGQVNEKLFF
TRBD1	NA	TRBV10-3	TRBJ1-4	TGTGCCACCACGCCTGGGACAGCCGGGGAAAAACTGTTTTTT	CATTPGTAGEKLFF
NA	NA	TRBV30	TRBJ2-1	TGTGCCTACAGAACAACTTACAATGAGCAGTTCTTC	CAYRTTYNEQFF
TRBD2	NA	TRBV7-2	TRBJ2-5	TGTGCCAGCAGCGTGCTAGCGGGGATCCAAGAGACCCAGTACTTC	CASSVLAGIQETQYF
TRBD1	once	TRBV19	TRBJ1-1	TGTGCCAGTCAGGATCGGGGACAGGGCGGGATTCCTGAAGCTTTCTTT	CASQDRGQGGIPEAFF
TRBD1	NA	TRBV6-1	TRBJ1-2	TGTGCCAGCTCGAATGGGGGACAGTCCTATGGCTACACCTTC	CASSNGGQSYGYTF
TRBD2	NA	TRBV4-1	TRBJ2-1	TGCGCCAGCAGCCAGAGGGACTCGGGACTAGCGGTGAATGAGCAGTTCTTC	CASSQRDSGLAVNEQFF
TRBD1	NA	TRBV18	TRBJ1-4	TGTGCCAGCTCACCACAGGCGGGACAGACTTCTAATGAAAAACTGTTTTTT	CASSPQAGQTSNEKLFF
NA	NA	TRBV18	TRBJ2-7	TGTGCCAGCTCCCCGGGACAATACTACGAGCAGTACTTC	CASSPGQYYEQYF
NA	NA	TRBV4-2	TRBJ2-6	TGTGCCAGCAGCCAAGGGGGGGCTGGGGCCAACGTCCTGACTTTC	CASSQGGAGANVLTF
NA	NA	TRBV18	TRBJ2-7	TGTGCCAGCTCTCCGGACAGTGCCTCCTACGAGCAGTACTTC	CASSPDSASYEQYF
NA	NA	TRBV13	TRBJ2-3	TGTGCCAGCAGCTTACATGAGTCTAGCACAGATACGCAGTATTTT	CASSLHESSTDTQYF
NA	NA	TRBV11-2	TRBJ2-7	TGTGCCAGCAGCAGCGTTGGGTACGAGCAGTACTTC	CASSSVGYEQYF
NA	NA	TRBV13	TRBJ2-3	TGTGCCAGCAGCTTAGGGGGGGGAGTCACAGATACGCAGTATTTT	CASSLGGGVTDTQYF
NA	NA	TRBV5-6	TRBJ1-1	TGTGCCAGCAGCTTGGCGTCCTTACAGGGAAGCACTGAAGCTTTCTTT	CASSLASLQGSTEAFF
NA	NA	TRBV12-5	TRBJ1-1	TGTGCTAGTGGACCGGGACACCCAGGGGCTGAAGCTTTCTTT	CASGPGHPGAEAFF
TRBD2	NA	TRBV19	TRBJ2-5	TGTGCCAGTAGTACCCAGCGGGGGCCGATGGAGACCCAGTACTTC	CASSTQRGPMETQYF
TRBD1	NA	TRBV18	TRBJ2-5	TGTGCCAGCTCACATGGGATCCGGACAGGGCGGAGACAAGAGACCCAGTACTTC	CASSHGIRTGRRQETQYF
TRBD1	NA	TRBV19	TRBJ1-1	TGTGCCAGTAGTGGACAGGGATGGGGGAACACTGAAGCTTTCTTT	CASSGQGWGNTEAFF
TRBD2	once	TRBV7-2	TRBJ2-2	TGTGCCAGCAGCTTAGTAGCGGGGGGCTACACCGGGGAGCTGTTTTTT	CASSLVAGGYTGELFF
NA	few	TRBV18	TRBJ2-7	TGTGCCAGCTCACAGGACGGGACCTACGAGCAGTACTTC	CASSQDGTYEQYF
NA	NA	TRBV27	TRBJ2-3	NA	CASSSSGTGRGTDTQYF
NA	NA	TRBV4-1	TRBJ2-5	TGCGCCAGCAGCCGCCCGCAGGCAGAGACCCAGTACTTC	CASSRPQAETQYF
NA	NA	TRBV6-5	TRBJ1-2	TGTGCCAGCAGTTACGAAATCGGGACACCTTATGGCTACACCTTC	CASSYEIGTPYGYTF
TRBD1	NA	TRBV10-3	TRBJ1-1	TGTGCCATCAGTGAGCGACAGGGGGCGGGGGGCACTGAAGCTTTCTTT	CAISERQGAGGTEAFF
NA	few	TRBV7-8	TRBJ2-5	TGTGCCAGCAGCTTAGGGACAGTCCAAGAGACCCAGTACTTC	CASSLGTVQETQYF
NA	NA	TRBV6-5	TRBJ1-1	TGTGCCAGCAGGGGCTGGGCAAGGCCGAACACTGAAGCTTTCTTT	CASRGWARPNTEAFF
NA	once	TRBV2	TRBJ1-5	TGTGCCAGCATTAGACAGCTCAATCAGCCCCAGCATTTT	CASIRQLNQPQHF
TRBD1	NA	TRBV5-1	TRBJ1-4	TGCGCCAGCAGCTACATTCCGGGACAGCCCAATGAAAAACTGTTTTTT	CASSYIPGQPNEKLFF
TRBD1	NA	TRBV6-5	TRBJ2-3	TGTGCCAGCAGTTACTCGGGGACAGCCACAGATACGCAGTATTTT	CASSYSGTATDTQYF
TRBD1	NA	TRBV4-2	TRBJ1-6	TGTGCCAGCAGCCAAGTAGGGCCGGGACAGCCTAATTCACCCCTCCACTTT	CASSQVGPGQPNSPLHF
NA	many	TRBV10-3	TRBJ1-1	TGTGCCATCAGTTGGCGGTTGAACACTGAAGCTTTCTTT	CAISWRLNTEAFF
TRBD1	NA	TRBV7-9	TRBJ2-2	TGTGCCAGCAGCTTGCTTGGACAGGGTCCCGGGGAGCTGTTTTTT	CASSLLGQGPGELFF
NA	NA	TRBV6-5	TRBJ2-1	TGTGCCAGCAGTTACGGTGGGCTGAGCTCCTACAATGAGCAGTTCTTC	CASSYGGLSSYNEQFF
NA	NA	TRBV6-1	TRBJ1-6	TGTGCCAGCAGCCGAAACTGGCAGGAGGATTCACCCCTCCACTTT	CASSRNWQEDSPLHF
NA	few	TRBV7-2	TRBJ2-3	TGTGCCAGCAGCTCCTGGGGGGGCGCCGATACGCAGTATTTT	CASSSWGGADTQYF
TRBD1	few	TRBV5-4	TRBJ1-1	TGTGCCAGCAGCTCCCCCGGGACAGGGGGCGAAAGGACTGAAGCTTTCTTT	CASSSPGTGGERTEAFF
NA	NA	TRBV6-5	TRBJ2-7	TGTGCCAGCAGTTACTCGCGGGGATACGAGCAGTACTTC	CASSYSRGYEQYF
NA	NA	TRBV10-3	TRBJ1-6	TGTGCCATCAGGGGTGAGCAGGGATATTCACCCCTCCACTTT	CAIRGEQGYSPLHF
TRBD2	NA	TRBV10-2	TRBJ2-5	TGCGCCAGCACCTTCTCGGGACTAGCGGGGGGCCTTAACTTC	CASTFSGLAGGLNF
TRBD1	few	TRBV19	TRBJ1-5	TGTGCCAGTAGTATTACAGGGGGCTTTCAGCCCCAGCATTTT	CASSITGGFQPQHF
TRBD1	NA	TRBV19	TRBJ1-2	TGTGCCAGTAGTACACCACGACAGGGGAGGGCGGACTATGGCTACACCTTC	CASSTPRQGRADYGYTF
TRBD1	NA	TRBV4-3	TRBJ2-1	TGCGCCAGCAGCCACGGCAGGGGGCTCTTCGGGAATGAGCAGTTCTTC	CASSHGRGLFGNEQFF
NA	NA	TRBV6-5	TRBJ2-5	TGTGGGGCCGGACAGACAAAGGGGACCCAGTACTTC	CGAGQTKGTQYF
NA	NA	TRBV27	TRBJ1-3	TGTGCCAGCAGTTCCCAGGGTGCCGGAAACACCATATATTTT	CASSSQGAGNTIYF
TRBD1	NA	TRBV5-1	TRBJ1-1	TGCGCCAGCAGCGGGGACAGGGGGCCCATGAACACTGAAGCTTTCTTT	CASSGDRGPMNTEAFF
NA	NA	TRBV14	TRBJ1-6	TGTGCCAGCAGCCAAGAGTCACAGGGTCGATCACCCCTCCACTTT	CASSQESQGRSPLHF
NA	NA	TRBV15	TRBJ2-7	TGTGCCACCAGCGGATTTACAGGGTCTACTCGGGAGCAGTACTTC	CATSGFTGSTREQYF
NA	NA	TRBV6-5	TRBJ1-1	TGTGCCAGCAGTGTATCAACAGGGTCCCGAGGAGCTTTCTTT	CASSVSTGSRGAFF
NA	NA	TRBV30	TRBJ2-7	TGTGCCTGGAGTGTACGCGGCGGGGACCGGGAGTACTTC	CAWSVRGGDREYF
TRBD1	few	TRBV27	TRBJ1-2	TGTGCCACCCGATGGGCAGGGGGCTCCTATGGCTACACCTTC	CATRWAGGSYGYTF